Listed below are T cell receptor beta chains from one sample, sequenced in a study of type 1 regulatory T cells. Their specific antigens are unknown. TCRdb fed the reads into MiXCR, producing one record per CDR3 protein. The table lists more than 60,000 distinct CDR3 sequences, 62% of them singletons. Sequencing input: cultured non-Tr1 T cells, either the whole culture or a sorted T cell fraction (not recorded which). These receptors were taken from a human donor in good health. The CDR3 runs from the conserved cysteine through the conserved F or W. Only part of the rows carry a size: once, few, many, or a class if the clone is expanded.

CDR3aa,abundance,v_gene,j_gene
CASSLGLAHEQFF,-,TRBV11-1,TRBJ2-1
CASSQDPSGSWFAGELFF,-,TRBV4-3,TRBJ2-2
CASSRQESSYEQYF,few,TRBV7-2,TRBJ2-7
CASSLDGSSYNSPLHF,-,TRBV7-9,TRBJ1-6
CASRRDSNTGELFF,-,TRBV19,TRBJ2-2
CSAGHSGANVLTF,-,TRBV20-1,TRBJ2-6
CASSLTESSYNEQFF,-,TRBV5-1,TRBJ2-1
CASSPRQNTEAFF,few,TRBV18,TRBJ1-1
CASSETRTSLSYEQYF,-,TRBV6-1,TRBJ2-7
CASGSRSGTSGGGELFF,-,TRBV5-1,TRBJ2-2
CATSDFRETQYF,-,TRBV24-1,TRBJ2-5
CAISESGQRNTEAFF,few,TRBV10-3,TRBJ1-1
CASSKDRGGNYGYTF,few,TRBV7-2,TRBJ1-2
CASSLAGIDYEQYF,few,TRBV7-9,TRBJ2-7
CASSWASGSLTDTQYF,-,TRBV7-2,TRBJ2-3
CASSPMASNTGELFF,-,TRBV18,TRBJ2-2
CASSDMPGNEQFF,-,TRBV6-1,TRBJ2-1
CASSSPTGLWNIQYF,-,TRBV12-3/TRBV12-4,TRBJ2-4
CSARGPTSGDYNEQFF,few,TRBV20-1,TRBJ2-1
CVSSHRAGGAYNEQFF,-,TRBV3-1,TRBJ2-1
CASSPQPGLASHNEQFF,once,TRBV5-6,TRBJ2-1
CASSQERTVQETQYF,medium-sized,TRBV4-2,TRBJ2-5
CASSQLQTNYGYTF,-,TRBV3-1,TRBJ1-2
CSARDLVSLESPLHF,-,TRBV20-1,TRBJ1-6
CSVGGLAGAPSYEQYF,-,TRBV29-1,TRBJ2-7
CASSEYGSPLHF,few,TRBV25-1,TRBJ1-6
CASSTSGYTDTQYF,-,TRBV2,TRBJ2-3
CSAPQDYNEQFF,once,TRBV20-1,TRBJ2-1
CASSSGTGGLGTDTQYF,-,TRBV5-1,TRBJ2-3
CASSLLRSYGYTF,-,TRBV6-2/TRBV6-3,TRBJ1-2
CASSLKGNTEAFF,once,TRBV12-3/TRBV12-4,TRBJ1-1
CASSLATGTTYEQYF,-,TRBV5-1,TRBJ2-7
CASSYSRTGATGYEQYF,-,TRBV6-6,TRBJ2-7
CSVETGSGTGELFF,-,TRBV29-1,TRBJ2-2
CASTQNSGGTRNTQYF,-,TRBV13,TRBJ2-3
CASSYPPGAGGNTDTQYF,-,TRBV4-2,TRBJ2-3
CASSLALQGEKLFF,-,TRBV7-8,TRBJ1-4
CASFEGTIRNSPLHF,few,TRBV7-8,TRBJ1-6
CSVEDQGFDKNIQYF,-,TRBV29-1,TRBJ2-4
CASSQEGAETQYF,-,TRBV4-3,TRBJ2-5
CASSQSLLRAGTSGEQFF,-,TRBV4-1,TRBJ2-1
CASKLDGNQPQHF,-,TRBV6-6,TRBJ1-5
CATSTPGQGDHEQFF,-,TRBV15,TRBJ2-1
CSARIPGQGQQYF,-,TRBV20-1,TRBJ2-7
CASSRTGGNQPQHF,few,TRBV9,TRBJ1-5
CSGGQGLNYGYTF,-,TRBV29-1,TRBJ1-2
CSARVVREEKLFF,once,TRBV20-1,TRBJ1-4